This TCR beta chain comes out of a study of response to subunit inactivated influenza vaccine. The germline CDR1 and CDR2 sequences are SQVTM and ANQGSEA. Losses at the gene ends were 6 bases for V and 2 bases for J; bases not matched to a gene: 5. This CDR3 has 14 amino acids. In TCRdb, the RT-PCR reads were re-called with MiXCR into one record per CDR3 protein. The table records 150,000 to 200,000 distinct CDR3 sequences, roughly 12% of them present only once. The same sample was also used in a study of T cells expressing NK-cell markers. Turning to that study: Generation of TCR beta cDNA was performed by 5'RACE template switching incorporating UMIs.

The V gene is TRBV29-1, the J gene TRBJ2-2; 8 positions match TRBD1. The material sequenced was CD8+ T cells sorted from PBMCs, taken 11 to 12 days after vaccination. The TCR comes from a man in his fifties or sixties who received an inactivated influenza vaccine. The CDR3 nucleotides are TGCAGCGTCGGGACAGGAGAAAACACCGGGGAGCTGTTTTTT. It is translated as CSVGTGENTGELFF.